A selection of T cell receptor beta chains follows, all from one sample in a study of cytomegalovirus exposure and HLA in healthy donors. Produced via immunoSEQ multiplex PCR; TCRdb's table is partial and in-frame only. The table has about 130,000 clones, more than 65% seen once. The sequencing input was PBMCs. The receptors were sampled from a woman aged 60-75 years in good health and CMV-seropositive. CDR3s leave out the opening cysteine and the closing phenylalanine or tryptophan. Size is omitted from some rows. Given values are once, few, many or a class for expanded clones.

ASTQRGGTYEQY	TRBV6-5	NA	12	TRBJ2-7
ASSENQGANEKLF	TRBV25-1	NA	13	TRBJ1-4
ASRNAGASYGYT	TRBV6-5	NA	12	TRBJ1-2
ASSLDRVSQPQH	TRBV11-2	NA	12	TRBJ1-5
ASSLTVRGGGYT	TRBV7-3	NA	12	TRBJ1-2
ASSLPGPGGYT	TRBV18	NA	11	TRBJ1-2
ASSERGGNTEAF	TRBV6-1	NA	12	TRBJ1-1
ASSLSSYNEQF	TRBV5-1	NA	11	TRBJ2-1
ASSSWEGRNIQY	TRBV7-2	NA	12	TRBJ2-4
ASSQERAGEKLF	TRBV4-1	many	12	TRBJ1-4
ASSATGKAGELF	TRBV5-4	NA	12	TRBJ2-2
ASSNLQGDEQF	TRBV6-1	NA	11	TRBJ2-1
ASSQNREGNTIY	TRBV23-1	NA	12	TRBJ1-3
ASSLPGLASTGELF	TRBV5-1	NA	14	TRBJ2-2
SARPGSTEAF	TRBV29-1	NA	10	TRBJ1-1
ATSRSRQGGSQPQH	TRBV15	NA	14	TRBJ1-5
ASSLDRGVEQY	TRBV7-8	NA	11	TRBJ2-7
AWSGRKRLAEKLF	TRBV30	once	13	TRBJ1-4
ASSQSVNYGYT	TRBV4-1	NA	11	TRBJ1-2
ASSLVGVTEAF	TRBV11-3	NA	11	TRBJ1-1